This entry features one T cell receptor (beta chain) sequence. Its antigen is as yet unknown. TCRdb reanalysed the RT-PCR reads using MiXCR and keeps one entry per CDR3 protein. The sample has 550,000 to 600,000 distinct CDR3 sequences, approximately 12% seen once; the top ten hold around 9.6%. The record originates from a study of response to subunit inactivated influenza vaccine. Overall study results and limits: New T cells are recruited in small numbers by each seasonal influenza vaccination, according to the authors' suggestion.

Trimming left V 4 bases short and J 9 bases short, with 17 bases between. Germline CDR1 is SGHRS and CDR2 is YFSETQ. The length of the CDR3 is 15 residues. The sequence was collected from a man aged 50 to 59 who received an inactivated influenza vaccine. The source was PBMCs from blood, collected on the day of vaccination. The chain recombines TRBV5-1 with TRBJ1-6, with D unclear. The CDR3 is CASSPTEGWSSPLHF. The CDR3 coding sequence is TGCGCCAGCAGCCCAACGGAGGGTTGGAGTTCACCCCTCCACTTT.